This TCR beta chain derives from a study of blood T cells in healthy people across ages. Extracted total RNA amounted to at least 5 micrograms for each sample. CDR1 is MGHRA, CDR2 YSYEKL, per germline. This CDR3 comprises 15 residues. V lost 0 bases to trimming and J lost 2 bases, with 8 bases between them. The authors ran a second PCR of about 6 to 12 cycles using a sample-barcoded 5' primer and a J-beta primer mix. Through a template-switch adaptor with 12 random nucleotides, each cDNA molecule received a tag. MiXCR, run by TCRdb on the 5' RACE reads, gives a single entry per CDR3 protein. The sample lists 650,000 to 1,000,000 distinct CDR3 sequences; 36% were seen once. This clonotype was seen many times.

The sample consisted of blood. The sequence derives from a man aged 18 to 30 in good health. This chain joins TRBV4-1 and TRBJ2-1; D is ambiguous. This CDR3 is CASSQDSYPYNEQFF. In DNA, the CDR3 is TGCGCCAGCAGCCAAGATTCGTACCCCTACAATGAGCAGTTCTTC.